These 9 T cell receptor beta chains came from one sample sequenced in a study of a mutant IDH1 vaccine in newly diagnosed glioma. Noted time point: week 47, end of study. Doses of 300 ug of mutant IDH1 20-mer peptide were given with topical imiquimod. Assay used: immunoSEQ multiplex PCR; TCRdb lists only in-frame clones, some missing. There are 90,000 to 100,000 clones in the sample; roughly 90% occur only once, and 0.7% to 0.95% lies in the top ten. For these receptors, no antigen is known. The specimen was PBMCs, collected from a glioma patient whose treatment included an IDH1 peptide vaccine. The receptors here all came from a woman in her fifties or sixties with glioma.

The chain joins TRBV10-3 to TRBJ1-1, with D perhaps TRBD1 (5 bases). V lost 3 bases, J lost 2 bases, and 13 bases lay in between. Per germline, CDR1 ENHRY and CDR2 SYGVKD. The CDR3 extends over 15 amino acids. The CDR3 is CAISEGRGINTEAFF. As DNA, the CDR3 is TGTGCCATCAGTGAAGGTAGGGGAATAAACACTGAAGCTTTCTTT.

The J gene is TRBJ2-1, the V gene TRBV7-3; D unresolved. The germline V and J ends were trimmed by 2 bases and 0 bases, with 5 bases remaining between them. Germline V gene lookup returns CDR1 SGHTA and CDR2 FQGTGA. This CDR3 is 14 amino acids long. In DNA form, the CDR3 reads TGTGCCAGCAGCTTAGAGTACTCCTACAATGAGCAGTTCTTC. Amino acid sequence: CASSLEYSYNEQFF.

This chain links TRBV15 with TRBJ1-2; possibly TRBD1 for D (5 bases). This CDR3 is 13 amino acids long. CDR1 is LNHNV and CDR2 is YYDKDF in the germline V gene (reference sequence). Between the trimmed V and J ends, which lost 5 bases and 8 bases, there was a span of 15 bases. CDR3 loop: CATSGTATMGYTF. CDR3 coding DNA: TGTGCCACCAGCGGGACGGCCACTATGGGCTACACCTTC.

CDR3 DNA: TGTGCCAGCAGCCCTGCTTTGAGTACCGGGGAGCTGTTTTTT. It specifies CASSPALSTGELFF. The V gene is TRBV7-3, the J gene TRBJ2-2; D is uncertain. Trimming removed 5 bases at V and 5 bases at J, with 12 bases between. The CDR3 spans 14 residues. The V gene's germline CDR1 is SGHTA and CDR2 FQGTGA.

V usage is TRBV28 and J usage is TRBJ2-6, with D perhaps given as TRBD1 or TRBD2 (5 bases each). The CDR3 is 18 amino acids. V gave up 5 bases and J gave up 0 bases, with 17 bases separating them. CDR1 is MDHEN and CDR2 is SYDVKM in the germline V gene. The CDR3 sequence is CASSRPGRTYSGANVLTF. CDR3 DNA: TGTGCCAGCAGTCGTCCGGGACGGACCTACTCTGGGGCCAACGTCCTGACTTTC.

The CDR3 region is CASSFRAVVNTGELFF. Here the CDR3 DNA reads TGTGCCAGCAGTTTTCGGGCGGTGGTGAACACCGGGGAGCTGTTTTTT. The chain carries TRBV6-5 and TRBJ2-2, with D hard to call. Deletions cut 4 bases from V and 1 base from J, with 13 bases between. There are 16 residues in the CDR3. Germline CDR1 and CDR2: MNHEY and SVGAGI.

This clone turned up a few times. The gene calls are TRBV9 and TRBJ1-1; no clear D gene. Between the trimmed V and J ends, which lost 5 bases and 0 bases, there was a span of 5 bases. CDR1 is SGDLS, CDR2 YYNGEE, per germline. The CDR3 length is 12 residues. CDR3 DNA sequence: TGTGCCAGCAGTGGGATGAACACTGAAGCTTTCTTT. Translating it yields CASSGMNTEAFF.

V and J are TRBV30 and TRBJ2-3; 8 bases fit TRBD1. This CDR3 is 17 amino acids long. The V segment lost 2 bases and the J segment 2 bases; nucleotides outside the gene matches: 12. Germline loops: CDR1 GTSNPN, CDR2 SVGIG (reference sequence). This CDR3 is CAWSRGADRVLTDTQYF. CDR3 sequence (DNA): TGTGCCTGGAGTCGGGGAGCGGACAGGGTTCTCACAGATACGCAGTATTTT.

V is TRBV4-1 and J is TRBJ1-1; D is unresolved. The ends were cut back, 1 base at V and 0 bases at J, with 9 bases in the middle. This CDR3 contains 15 residues. CDR1 is MGHRA, CDR2 YSYEKL, per germline. CDR3 amino acids: CASSQGSNLNTEAFF. The DNA for the CDR3 is TGCGCCAGCAGCCAAGGGAGTAACTTGAACACTGAAGCTTTCTTT.